Each of the 24 T cell receptor beta chains below was sequenced from the same sample in a study of blood T cell repertoires in COVID-19. Assay used: immunoSEQ multiplex PCR; TCRdb lists only in-frame clones, some missing. The sample holds fewer than 400,000 clones, 85% to 90% seen once. Sequenced sample: PBMCs or T cells enriched from blood (not recorded which). Receptors were obtained from a woman in her twenties or thirties who had recovered from COVID-19.

The chain joins TRBV2 to TRBJ2-1; D unresolved. V dropped 2 bases and J dropped 15 bases, with 14 bases sitting between them. CDR3 length: 12 amino acids. Germline values: CDR1 SNHLY, CDR2 FYNNEI. The CDR3 spells CASSEIRVRRFF. CDR3 coding DNA: TGTGCCAGCAGTGAAATACGCGTCCGCCGGTTCTTC.

V is TRBV3-1 (or the pseudogene TRBV3-2) and J is TRBJ1-4; TRBD1 might be the D (6 bases). The CDR3 sequence is 15 residues long. The V end lost 4 bases, the J end lost 7 bases, and 16 bases lay between the germline ends. The germline gives CDR1 LGHDT, CDR2 YNNKEL (reference sequence). The CDR3 spells CASSRSAGGGEKLFF. DNA of the CDR3: TGTGCCAGCAGCCGGTCCGCGGGAGGGGGTGAAAAACTGTTTTTT.

The gene calls are TRBV10-3 and TRBJ1-5, with D hard to call. Germline loops: CDR1 ENHRY, CDR2 SYGVKD. The CDR3 has 14 amino acids. V lost 10 bases and J 0 bases, leaving 13 bases between the germline ends. The CDR3: CATMAEYSNQPQHF. The DNA of the CDR3 is TGTGCCACCATGGCAGAATATAGCAATCAGCCCCAGCATTTT.

This clone has only one observation. The V and J genes are TRBV2 and TRBJ1-1; the D is unclear. V gave up 8 bases and J gave up 5 bases, with 6 bases separating them. Germline CDR1 is SNHLY and CDR2 is FYNNEI. The CDR3 totals 10 residues. The CDR3 sequence: CASGGTEAFF. Written as DNA, the CDR3 is TGTGCCAGCGGCGGGACTGAAGCTTTCTTT.

The chain couples TRBV12-3 or TRBV12-4 to TRBJ1-2; D is perhaps TRBD1 (6 bases). V dropped 8 bases and J dropped 3 bases, with 13 bases sitting between them. This CDR3 contains 13 residues. The CDR3 DNA reads TGTGCCAGCCACCTTTCAGGGGACTATGGCTACACCTTC. Its protein product is CASHLSGDYGYTF.

V gene TRBV5-8 combines with J gene TRBJ2-4; TRBD2 is a possible D gene (5 bases). V was clipped by 4 bases and J by 0 bases, with 11 bases between them. Germline CDR1 reads SGHTS; CDR2 reads YDEGEE. The CDR3 length is 15 residues. CDR3 amino acids: CASSLMGAAKNIQYF. The CDR3 DNA is TGTGCCAGCAGCCTGATGGGAGCAGCCAAAAACATTCAGTACTTC.

This clone was seen only a few times. The rearrangement uses TRBV4-2 and TRBJ2-7, with a possible D match to TRBD1 (6 bases). There are 15 residues in the CDR3. Trimming took off 0 bases at V and 0 bases at J, with 9 bases between the two ends. From germline, CDR1 is LGHNA and CDR2 YNFKEQ. For the CDR3, the DNA is TGTGCCAGCAGCCAAGAGGGACAAAGCTCCTACGAGCAGTACTTC. It is translated as CASSQEGQSSYEQYF.

This rearrangement joins TRBV19 to TRBJ2-1; the match to TRBD2 covers 10 bases. V was clipped by 7 bases and J by 4 bases; unmatched bases: 4. Germline lookup yields CDR1 LNHDA and CDR2 SQIVND (reference sequence). CDR3 size: 14 residues. Here the CDR3 DNA reads TGTGCCAGTACGGCTAGCGGGGGATACAATGAGCAGTTCTTC. This translates into CASTASGGYNEQFF.

The chain carries TRBV19 and TRBJ1-3; D might be TRBD1 (5 bases). CDR3 size: 15 residues. Deletions cut 2 bases from V and 0 bases from J, with 8 bases between. Germline V gene data show CDR1 as LNHDA and CDR2 as SQIVND (reference sequence). The CDR3 DNA reads as TGTGCCAGTAGTATACAGGGATCCTCTGGAAACACCATATATTTT. The encoded protein is CASSIQGSSGNTIYF.

The chain is built from TRBV7-9 and TRBJ1-2; 8 bases match TRBD1. V lost 4 bases to trimming and J lost 4 bases; unmatched junction nucleotides: 11. This CDR3 has 16 amino acids. CDR1 and CDR2 (germline): SEHNR, FQNEAQ (reference sequence). The CDR3 reads CASSSRGRGRPYGYTF. CDR3 coding DNA: TGTGCCAGCAGCTCTAGGGGCAGGGGGCGCCCCTATGGCTACACCTTC.

This clone came up a few times. The rearrangement links TRBV25-1 to TRBJ1-5; D call uncertain. This CDR3 has 14 residues. V was pared by 7 bases and J by 8 bases, with 18 bases between. CDR1 MGHDK and CDR2 SYGVNS come from the germline V gene. The CDR3 here is CASTKGGGSEPQHF. The CDR3, as DNA: TGTGCCAGCACTAAGGGAGGCGGTTCGGAGCCCCAGCATTTT.

The chain is built from TRBV6-1 and TRBJ2-3; D unclear. This CDR3 is 16 amino acids long. V was cut by 2 bases and J by 3 bases, with 15 bases left in between. Germline CDR1 reads MNHNS; CDR2 reads SASEGT. This chain's CDR3 is CASSESYRSKTDTQYF. DNA for the CDR3: TGTGCCAGCAGTGAATCGTACAGATCAAAAACAGATACGCAGTATTTT.

This chain connects TRBV7-2 to TRBJ1-2; 7 nucleotides align to TRBD1. Germline lookup yields CDR1 SGHTA and CDR2 FQGNSA. The ends lost 5 bases at V and 5 bases at J; junction bases unmatched: 5. The CDR3 is 13 amino acids. The CDR3 is CASSQDRVYGYTF. CDR3 DNA sequence: TGTGCCAGCAGCCAAGACAGGGTATATGGCTACACCTTC.

The chain combines TRBV18 with TRBJ1-4, with a tentative D call TRBD1 (6 bases). The CDR3 has 16 residues. Germline V gives CDR1 KGHSH, CDR2 LQKENI. V lost 3 bases, J lost 0 bases, and 11 bases lay in between. CDR3 sequence (DNA): TGTGCCAGCTCACCCGGACAGCTTGCAACTAATGAAAAACTGTTTTTT. It codes for CASSPGQLATNEKLFF.

The rearrangement uses TRBV5-1 and TRBJ1-2, with 9 bases that match TRBD1. This CDR3 has 15 residues. The germline gives CDR1 SGHRS, CDR2 YFSETQ. Trimming at V came to 4 bases and at J to 4 bases, leaving 8 bases not matched to a gene. Here the CDR3 reads CASSPPDRGVYGYTF. In nucleotides, the CDR3 is TGCGCCAGCAGCCCCCCAGACAGGGGGGTCTATGGCTACACCTTC. Together with reference TRBV5-1 and TRBJ1-2, the CDR3 gives the full variable domain: KAGVTQTPRYLIKTRGQQVTLSCSPISGHRSVSWYQQTPGQGLQFLFEYFSETQRNKGNFPGRFSGRQFSNSRSEMNVSTLELGDSALYLCASSPPDRGVYGYTFGSGTRLTVV.

The rearrangement joins TRBV19 to TRBJ1-4; tentative D call: TRBD1 (6 bases). Deletions cut 3 bases from V and 5 bases from J, with 19 bases between. Germline lookup yields CDR1 LNHDA and CDR2 SQIVND (reference sequence). The CDR3 spans 17 residues. CDR3 protein: CASSMGTSPSKNEKLFF. CDR3 in DNA: TGTGCCAGTAGTATGGGGACATCCCCATCCAAGAATGAAAAACTGTTTTTT.

The J gene is TRBJ2-1, the V gene TRBV4-3; 8 bases line up with TRBD2. CDR3 length: 15 residues. CDR1 is LGHNA and CDR2 is YSLEER in the germline V gene. V shed 1 base, J shed 14 bases, and the junction held 13 bases outside the gene matches. The CDR3 coding sequence is TGCGCCAGCAGCCAAGTGCGGTCACTAGCGGAGGGGGAGTTCTTC. Translating it yields CASSQVRSLAEGEFF.

This chain joins TRBV19 and TRBJ1-5, with D possibly being TRBD1 (5 bases). V was pared by 0 bases and J by 5 bases, with 11 bases between. Germline CDR1 and CDR2: LNHDA and SQIVND (reference sequence). This CDR3 is built from 15 residues. CDR3 protein: CASSIDRRADQPQHF. Here the CDR3 DNA reads TGTGCCAGTAGTATAGATCGCAGGGCGGATCAGCCCCAGCATTTT.

This clone has only a few counts. The rearrangement uses TRBV2 and TRBJ2-7, with D possibly TRBD1 on 6 matching bases. V dropped 5 bases and J dropped 2 bases, with 19 bases sitting between them. The CDR3 sequence is 16 residues long. Germline assignment: CDR1 SNHLY and CDR2 FYNNEI. Here the CDR3 DNA reads TGTGCCAGCAGTCCTAGACAGGCCTTTCAAACCTACGAGCAGTACTTC. Encoded protein: CASSPRQAFQTYEQYF.

V is TRBV5-4 and J is TRBJ2-5, with TRBD2 identical over 14 bases. Germline values: CDR1 SGHNT, CDR2 YYREEE (reference sequence). This CDR3 has 18 amino acids. The junction had 10 bases not matched to a gene; V was cut back by 2 bases and J by 4 bases. CDR3 DNA: TGTGCCAGCAGCTTCCTTACCCACGGGACTAGCGGGAGAGAGACCCAGTACTTC. Translated, it gives CASSFLTHGTSGRETQYF.

The V call is TRBV18, the J call TRBJ2-7; 8 bases agree with TRBD2. Trimming took 2 bases from V and 3 from J; bases not matched to a gene: 3. Per the germline V gene, CDR1 is KGHSH and CDR2 is LQKENI. This CDR3 is built from 14 residues. CDR3 DNA: TGTGCCAGCTCACCAGCGGCGGGAGGCTACGAGCAGTACTTC. Translated, it gives CASSPAAGGYEQYF.

This sequence joins TRBV3-1 (or the pseudogene TRBV3-2) and TRBJ2-7; TRBD1 aligns across 9 bases. Germline lookup yields CDR1 LGHDT and CDR2 YNNKEL (reference sequence). The CDR3 is 16 amino acids. The junction had 10 bases not matched to a gene; V was cut back by 2 bases and J by 5 bases. CDR3 protein: CASSQWGQGFFDEQYF. In DNA form, the CDR3 reads TGTGCCAGCAGCCAATGGGGACAGGGCTTTTTCGACGAGCAGTACTTC.

The J gene is TRBJ2-7, the V gene TRBV5-4, with 10 nucleotides matching TRBD1. The CDR3 runs to 14 residues. Germline V gene data show CDR1 as SGHNT and CDR2 as YYREEE (reference sequence). The trim removed 5 bases at V and 4 bases at J, leaving 6 bases unmatched. The CDR3: CASSFPGQGYEQYF. In DNA, the CDR3 is TGTGCCAGCAGTTTTCCGGGACAGGGGTACGAGCAGTACTTC.

The chain recombines TRBV21-1 with TRBJ1-1. TRBV21-1 counts as a pseudogene. The CDR3 runs 14 residues. DNA for the CDR3: TGTGCCAGCCCTCGGGATCCTAGGAGGACTGAAGCTTTCTTT. Amino acids: CASPRDPRRTEAFF.